This T cell receptor beta chain was documented in a study of glioma-infiltrating T cells after dendritic cell vaccination. Method: immunoSEQ multiplex PCR; TCRdb's copy keeps in-frame clones and lacks some. Among 95,000 or so clones, over 65% were seen once, and the ten largest hold over 2.5%. The V end lost 2 bases, the J end lost 6 bases, and 8 bases lay between the germline ends. Germline V gives CDR1 DFQATT, CDR2 SNEGSKA (reference sequence). The CDR3 contains 11 residues. The clonotype originates from a human donor with glioblastoma. The starting material was blood, obtained before dendritic cell vaccination. The chain is built from TRBV20-1 and TRBJ2-7, with D tentatively TRBD1 (7 bases). The CDR3, as DNA: TGCAGTGCTAGACAGGGGGGCGAGCAGTACTTC. Protein product: CSARQGGEQYF.